These 27 T cell receptor beta chains share one sample of origin, sequenced in a study of T cells in localized non-small cell lung cancer. Method: immunoSEQ multiplex PCR; TCRdb's copy keeps in-frame clones and lacks some. The sample holds approximately 2,300 clones, approximately 17% seen once. The specimen was normal lung tissue next to the tumor, collected before any cancer treatment. The receptors originated from a man aged 40-75 years with stage I squamous cell lung carcinoma.

This clone was counted a few times. V and J are TRBV29-1 and TRBJ2-1, with D possibly TRBD1 on 5 matching bases. Germline CDR1 is SQVTM and CDR2 is ANQGSEA. The length of the CDR3 is 13 residues. Trimming took off 6 bases at V and 4 bases at J, with 13 bases between the two ends. The CDR3 loop is CSVGAQGYNEQFF. DNA of the CDR3: TGCAGCGTAGGGGCTCAAGGATACAATGAGCAGTTCTTC.

The J gene is TRBJ2-7, the V gene TRBV18; 8 bases map to TRBD1. V was pared by 6 bases and J by 7 bases, with 8 bases of the junction left unmatched. Germline assignment: CDR1 KGHSH and CDR2 LQKENI. The CDR3 contains 13 residues. CDR3 in amino acids: CASSPGTGWEQYF. The CDR3 coding sequence is TGTGCCAGCTCTCCCGGGACAGGTTGGGAGCAGTACTTC.

This clone is labeled large (0.1 to 1%). The V gene is TRBV28, the J gene TRBJ2-1, with 14 positions matching TRBD2. Per germline, CDR1 MDHEN and CDR2 SYDVKM. V gave up 4 bases and J gave up 15 bases; unmatched junction bases: 11. This CDR3 is 15 amino acids long. The CDR3 DNA sequence: TGTGCCAGCAGTTCCCTCGGGACTAGCGGGAGTACCCGGTTCTTC. Protein product: CASSSLGTSGSTRFF. Full variable domain (outside the CDR3, taken from reference TRBV28 and TRBJ2-1): DVKVTQSSRYLVKRTGEKVFLECVQDMDHENMFWYRQDPGLGLRLIYFSYDVKMKEKGDIPEGYSVSREKKERFSLILESASTNQTSMYLCASSSLGTSGSTRFFGPGTRLTVL.

In this sample, this clone turned up a few times. The chain recombines TRBV6-8 with TRBJ2-7; TRBD1 matches at 10 bases. The CDR3 sequence is 17 residues long. Germline values: CDR1 MNHGY, CDR2 SAAAGT. V shed 2 bases and J 1 base; nucleotides not matched to a gene: 8. The CDR3 sequence is CASSYPWGQGFSYEQYF. CDR3 nucleotide sequence: TGTGCCAGCAGTTACCCCTGGGGACAGGGGTTTTCCTACGAGCAGTACTTC.

This clone appeared a single time. The chain couples TRBV16 to TRBJ2-1; 15 bases agree with TRBD2. In germline, CDR1 is KGHSY, CDR2 FQNENV. With V trimmed by 3 bases and J by 0 bases, 9 bases remained unmatched. CDR3 size: 20 residues. CDR3 residues: CASSHPGLAGGRSSYNEQFF. CDR3 DNA sequence: TGTGCCAGCAGCCACCCGGGACTAGCGGGAGGCCGATCCTCCTACAATGAGCAGTTCTTC. Full variable domain (rest looked up from reference TRBV16 and TRBJ2-1): GEEVAQTPKHLVRGEGQKAKLYCAPIKGHSYVFWYQQVLKNEFKFLISFQNENVFDETGMPKERFSAKCLPNSPCSLEIQATKLEDSAVYFCASSHPGLAGGRSSYNEQFFGPGTRLTVL.

This clone was picked up a small number of times. The J gene is TRBJ2-3, the V gene TRBV11-3; 9 bases are a match to TRBD1. This CDR3 has 15 amino acids. The junction had 7 bases not matched to a gene; V was cut back by 7 bases and J by 2 bases. The germline V gene encodes CDR1 SGHNT and CDR2 YENEEA. The CDR3 DNA reads as TGTGCCAGCAATCCGGACAGGGGATTCACAGATACGCAGTATTTT. Its protein product is CASNPDRGFTDTQYF.

CDR3 in amino acids: CASSERQGTGANVLTF. DNA of the CDR3: TGTGCCAGCAGTGAGAGGCAGGGCACTGGGGCCAACGTCCTGACTTTC. The chain links TRBV25-1 to TRBJ2-6; D is possibly TRBD1 (5 bases). The V end lost 3 bases, the J end lost 2 bases, and 11 bases lay between the germline ends. Germline V gives CDR1 MGHDK, CDR2 SYGVNS. CDR3 length: 16 residues.

This chain links TRBV29-1 with TRBJ2-4; 7 bases map to TRBD2. The J segment lost 8 bases and the V segment lost 6 bases, leaving 7 bases of the junction unmatched. Germline V gives CDR1 SQVTM, CDR2 ANQGSEA. The CDR3 is 12 residues long. The CDR3 DNA is TGCAGCGTCGGACGGGGAGGGGACATTCAGTACTTC. This translates into CSVGRGGDIQYF.

The V gene is TRBV28, the J gene TRBJ2-2, with 7 bases that match TRBD1. The CDR3 contains 15 residues. Germline V CDR1 and CDR2: MDHEN, SYDVKM. Trimming cost V 5 bases and J 3 bases; bases outside gene matches: 6. The CDR3 DNA reads TGTGCCAGCAGTCCAACGACAGGGCACACCGGGGAGCTGTTTTTT. It specifies CASSPTTGHTGELFF.

The chain recombines TRBV5-1 with TRBJ2-3; D may be TRBD2 (5 bases). The CDR3 runs 14 residues. With 1 base removed from V and 6 bases from J, the gap between germline ends came to 12 bases. Germline V gives CDR1 SGHRS, CDR2 YFSETQ. The CDR3 nucleotides read TGCGCCAGCAGCTTGCGTGGGTCGGGGGATACGCAGTATTTT. The encoded protein is CASSLRGSGDTQYF.

This clone was detected a few times. V usage is TRBV6-8 and J usage is TRBJ2-7, with 7 positions matching TRBD1. Germline V lookup: CDR1 MNHGY, CDR2 SAAAGT. V trimming: 6 bases; J trimming: 1 base; junction bases outside the gene matches: 9. The CDR3 totals 15 residues. CDR3 nucleotide sequence: TGTGCCAGCAGAACCCCTGGACAGGATTCCTACGAGCAGTACTTC. Residues: CASRTPGQDSYEQYF.

This clone was detected only a few times. The chain is built from TRBV28 and TRBJ1-2; D remains unclear. Trimming removed 2 bases from V and 5 bases from J, with 9 bases in between. Germline CDR1 MDHEN, CDR2 SYDVKM. This CDR3 is 13 amino acids long. CDR3 in amino acids: CASSLEHGYGYTF. CDR3 DNA: TGTGCCAGCAGTTTAGAACACGGGTATGGCTACACCTTC.

This clone turned up a few times. The rearrangement joins TRBV6-8 to TRBJ2-6; 11 bases match TRBD1. The CDR3 runs to 17 residues. Trimming cost V 10 bases and J 4 bases; bases outside gene matches: 12. CDR1 is MNHGY, CDR2 SAAAGT, per germline. CDR3 nucleotides: TGTGCCACCCTCCGGGACAGGGGGATGGGGGGGGCCAACGTCCTGACTTTC. Protein product: CATLRDRGMGGANVLTF.

The sample holds a few counts of this clone. This chain links TRBV11-3 with TRBJ2-1, with D tentatively TRBD2 (5 bases). Looked up from germline, CDR1 is SGHNT and CDR2 is YENEEA. This CDR3 spans 15 amino acids. Trimming removed 5 bases at V and 1 base at J, with 12 bases between. Here the CDR3 reads CASSVTRASYNEQFF. The CDR3 DNA reads as TGTGCCAGCAGCGTAACTAGGGCATCCTACAATGAGCAGTTCTTC.

This clone was counted between two and nine times. The CDR3, as DNA: TGTGCCAGCAGTGAAGTAGGGGCCCACAATGAGCAGTTCTTC. Protein sequence: CASSEVGAHNEQFF. This chain uses TRBV28 with TRBJ2-1, with D possibly matching TRBD1 (5 bases). CDR1 and CDR2 from the germline V gene are MDHEN and SYDVKM. This CDR3 comprises 14 residues. Trimming left V 5 bases short and J 5 bases short, with 13 bases between.

This clone was detected only a few times. The chain recombines TRBV6-8 with TRBJ1-2; maybe TRBD1 (5 bases). The length of the CDR3 is 12 residues. V lost 0 bases to trimming and J lost 7 bases, with 6 bases between them. Germline V lookup: CDR1 MNHGY, CDR2 SAAAGT. CDR3 sequence (DNA): TGTGCCAGCAGTTACTCTGGGACTGGCTACACCTTC. Amino acids: CASSYSGTGYTF.

This chain uses TRBV7-6 with TRBJ2-3; possible D gene TRBD2, 6 bases. The CDR3 is 16 amino acids. CDR1 is SGHVS and CDR2 is FNYEAQ in the germline V gene. V dropped 6 bases and J dropped 0 bases, with 16 bases sitting between them. This chain's CDR3 is CASSPGLIRSTDTQYF. The CDR3, as DNA: TGTGCCAGCAGTCCCGGACTAATACGGAGCACAGATACGCAGTATTTT.

This clone was seen just once. The chain joins TRBV19 to TRBJ2-4; 9 positions match TRBD1. Looked up from germline, CDR1 is LNHDA and CDR2 is SQIVND (reference sequence). There are 19 residues in the CDR3. V lost 4 bases and J lost 0; bases outside the gene matches: 13. DNA for the CDR3: TGTGCCAGTAGTAGGATCGTTGGGACAGGGCAGCTAGCCAAAAACATTCAGTACTTC. It is translated as CASSRIVGTGQLAKNIQYF.

This clone was seen a few times. The chain links TRBV6-8 to TRBJ2-7; the match to TRBD2 covers 14 bases. V was clipped by 2 bases and J by 5 bases; unmatched bases: 2. Germline V gives CDR1 MNHGY, CDR2 SAAAGT. This CDR3 is 15 amino acids long. DNA for the CDR3: TGTGCCAGCAGTTACCGGACTAGCGGGAGGAACGAGCAGTACTTC. Amino acids: CASSYRTSGRNEQYF.

This chain connects TRBV29-1 to TRBJ2-1; 7 bases fit TRBD2. The germline V gene encodes CDR1 SQVTM and CDR2 ANQGSEA. The CDR3 contains 13 residues. J was trimmed by 8 bases and V by 3 bases; bases with no gene match: 7. In nucleotides, the CDR3 is TGCAGCGTTGAGGCCGGGGGGAGTGATGAGCAGTTCTTC. It specifies CSVEAGGSDEQFF.

This chain uses TRBV7-1 with TRBJ2-3, with D possibly TRBD2 on 5 matching bases. TRBV7-1 is annotated as an ORF whose role is uncertain. The CDR3 extends over 13 amino acids. Trimming stripped 3 bases from V and 4 bases from J, with 8 bases between. CDR3 DNA: TGTGCCAGCAGCTCTGTGGGAGCAGATACGCAGTATTTT. It translates to CASSSVGADTQYF.

The chain combines TRBV5-1 with TRBJ2-1; a weak D match, TRBD2 (6 bases). Looked up from germline, CDR1 is SGHRS and CDR2 is YFSETQ. Trimming shortened V by 4 bases and J by 0 bases, and 11 bases separated the two germline ends. CDR3 length: 15 residues. CDR3 DNA sequence: TGCGCCAGCAGCCTACCTAGCGCCTCCTACAATGAGCAGTTCTTC. Protein sequence: CASSLPSASYNEQFF.

The rearrangement links TRBV19 to TRBJ1-4, with D unresolved. V was trimmed by 4 bases and J by 5 bases, leaving 17 bases between them. Germline CDR1 and CDR2: LNHDA and SQIVND (reference sequence). CDR3 length equals 16 residues. In DNA, the CDR3 is TGTGCCAGTAGTAGCGGGCCGCGGCGCAGGAATGAAAAACTGTTTTTT. This codes for CASSSGPRRRNEKLFF.

In its sample, this clone ranks as large. The chain has TRBV6-8 and TRBJ2-7, with 9 bases matching TRBD2. The CDR3 is made up of 15 amino acids. The germline V gene encodes CDR1 MNHGY and CDR2 SAAAGT. After removal of 2 bases from V and 5 bases from J, the junction contained 7 bases not matched to a gene. The CDR3 nucleotides are TGTGCCAGCAGTTACCCCACTAGCGGGCCCCACGAGCAGTACTTC. The encoded protein is CASSYPTSGPHEQYF.

This rearrangement joins TRBV28 to TRBJ1-2; D not certain. The CDR3 covers 12 residues. Germline V lookup: CDR1 MDHEN, CDR2 SYDVKM. V lost 3 bases and J 4 bases, leaving 6 bases between the germline ends. The CDR3 spells CASSLTVYGYTF. CDR3 DNA sequence: TGTGCCAGCAGTTTGACCGTCTATGGCTACACCTTC.

This chain uses TRBV28 with TRBJ2-7, with 7 bases fitting TRBD2. Germline V lookup: CDR1 MDHEN, CDR2 SYDVKM. The CDR3 spans 14 residues. V was clipped by 8 bases and J by 0 bases; unmatched bases: 7. CDR3 nucleotide sequence: TGTGCCAGCCGCACTGGGGGGGTCTCCTACGAGCAGTACTTC. This sequence encodes CASRTGGVSYEQYF.

By its share, this clone is large. The chain has TRBV9 and TRBJ1-1; possible D gene TRBD1, 6 bases. This CDR3 contains 15 residues. Trimming removed 4 bases from V and 1 base from J, with 14 bases in between. Germline V lookup: CDR1 SGDLS, CDR2 YYNGEE. CDR3 region: CASSPRRGGNTEAFF. CDR3 DNA sequence: TGTGCCAGCAGCCCCCGGAGAGGGGGGAACACTGAAGCTTTCTTT.